Listed below are T cell receptor beta chains from one sample, sequenced in a study of blood T cell repertoires in COVID-19. Assay used: immunoSEQ multiplex PCR; TCRdb lists only in-frame clones, some missing. The sample consists of about 100,000 clones, around 80% of them appearing once. Sequenced input: peripheral blood. These receptors came from a man aged 70-80 years with active or convalescent COVID-19. CDR3s include the opening cysteine and the closing phenylalanine or tryptophan. Fields, in order: clone size, V gene, D gene, J gene, CDR3 DNA, CDR3 protein. D genes are given only for firm matches. The listing skips clone size in some rows; elsewhere it reads once, few, many or a size class.

>NA|TRBV28|TRBD1|TRBJ1-2
TGTGCCAGCAGTACAGGGGGAGGGTATGGCTACACCTTC
CASSTGGGYGYTF
>NA|TRBV6-5|NA|TRBJ1-4
TGTGCCAGCAGTTTCCGGACGGACTCTAATGAAAAACTGTTTTTT
CASSFRTDSNEKLFF
>NA|TRBV24-1|TRBD2|TRBJ2-1
TGTGCCACCAGTGATGGGACTAGCGGGTACTACAATGAGCAGTTCTTC
CATSDGTSGYYNEQFF
>NA|TRBV5-1|TRBD1|TRBJ1-6
TGCGCCAGCAGCCCCGGGACAGCTAATTCACCCCTCCACTTT
CASSPGTANSPLHF
>NA|TRBV6-5|TRBD2|TRBJ2-3
TGTGCCTGTGGGAGCGGGAGGGTCACAGATACGCAGTATTTT
CACGSGRVTDTQYF
>few|TRBV27|NA|TRBJ1-5
TGTGCCAGCAGTTTACACCTAAATCAGCCCCAGCATTTT
CASSLHLNQPQHF
>NA|TRBV28|NA|TRBJ2-2
TGTGCCAGCAGTCCCCCCCGAGCGAACACCGGGGAGCTGTTTTTT
CASSPPRANTGELFF
>NA|TRBV6-6|TRBD1|TRBJ2-7
TGTGCCAGCAGCCGACGGAGGGACAGGGTAGCCTACGAGCAGTACTTC
CASSRRRDRVAYEQYF
>NA|TRBV5-6|NA|TRBJ1-2
TGTGCCAGCAGCCCGGCGGGAGGGGAGAGCACCTTC
CASSPAGGESTF
>NA|TRBV5-5|NA|TRBJ1-2
TGTGCCAGCAGCCAGGGCCCCTTCGGTGGCTACACCTTC
CASSQGPFGGYTF
>NA|TRBV7-2|TRBD1|TRBJ1-3
TGTGCCAGCAGCTCGGACAGGGGGCATGGAAACACCATATATTTT
CASSSDRGHGNTIYF
>NA|TRBV27|NA|TRBJ2-1
TGTGCCAGCAGTTTAACAGGGAGCTACAATGAGCAGTTCTTC
CASSLTGSYNEQFF
>NA|TRBV30|NA|TRBJ1-2
TGTGCCTGGAGTGTCCAGGGGAGAGGCTACACCTTC
CAWSVQGRGYTF
>NA|TRBV21-1|NA|TRBJ2-5
TGTGCCAGCAGCAACCTGTTGACAGGTTGTCTGGCAGAGACCCAGTACTTC
CASSNLLTGCLAETQYF
>NA|TRBV5-6|TRBD1|TRBJ2-2
TGTGCCAGCAGCTTGCGGGAACAGGGGTTTACCGCCGGGGAGCTGTTTTTT
CASSLREQGFTAGELFF
>NA|TRBV10-3|TRBD1|TRBJ1-5
TGTGCCATCAGTGCCGGGACAGGGAGTCAGCCCCAGCATTTT
CAISAGTGSQPQHF
>few|TRBV5-6|TRBD2|TRBJ2-7
TGTGCCAGCAGCGCTACCGGGACTAACTCCTACGAGCAGTACTTC
CASSATGTNSYEQYF
>NA|TRBV25-1|NA|TRBJ1-1
TGTGCCAGCACATCTCGAGGAGGAGGCACTGAAGCTTTCTTT
CASTSRGGGTEAFF
>once|TRBV27|NA|TRBJ1-1
TGTGCCAGCAGTTTTTGGGGAGGCGTCACTGAAGCTTTCTTT
CASSFWGGVTEAFF
>NA|TRBV19|TRBD2|TRBJ2-7
TGTGCCAGTAGTATCCGAGCGGGGGTGGTCTACGAGCAGTACTTC
CASSIRAGVVYEQYF
>NA|TRBV28|TRBD1|TRBJ1-4
TGTGCCAGCAGAGGACAGGGCCTCGAAAAACTGTTTTTT
CASRGQGLEKLFF
>NA|TRBV25-1|TRBD2|TRBJ2-3
TGTGCCAGCAGGGGAGCGGGAGGGCCCACAGATACGCAGTATTTT
CASRGAGGPTDTQYF
>once|TRBV30|TRBD1|TRBJ1-2
TGTGCCTGGACCCGGGACAGCTATGGCTACACCTTC
CAWTRDSYGYTF
>NA|TRBV4-1|NA|TRBJ2-2
TGCGCCAGCAGCCTCCTGGGCCGGGGAGAGAACACCGGGGAGCTGTTTTTT
CASSLLGRGENTGELFF
>NA|TRBV5-1|NA|TRBJ2-3
TGCGCCAGCAGCCTCCGTGCAGATACGCAGTATTTT
CASSLRADTQYF
>NA|TRBV5-6|NA|TRBJ1-1
TGTGCCAGCAGCCCCCGCGGGCAGGGGTGGACTGAAGCTTTCTTT
CASSPRGQGWTEAFF
>few|TRBV3-1/TRBV3-2|NA|TRBJ2-7
TGTGCCAGCAGCCAAGACCCCGAGATCTACGAGCAGTACTTC
CASSQDPEIYEQYF
>NA|TRBV5-1|NA|TRBJ1-2
TGCGCCAGCAGCTTGGTGGTGGAAGGGGACTATGGCTACACCTTC
CASSLVVEGDYGYTF